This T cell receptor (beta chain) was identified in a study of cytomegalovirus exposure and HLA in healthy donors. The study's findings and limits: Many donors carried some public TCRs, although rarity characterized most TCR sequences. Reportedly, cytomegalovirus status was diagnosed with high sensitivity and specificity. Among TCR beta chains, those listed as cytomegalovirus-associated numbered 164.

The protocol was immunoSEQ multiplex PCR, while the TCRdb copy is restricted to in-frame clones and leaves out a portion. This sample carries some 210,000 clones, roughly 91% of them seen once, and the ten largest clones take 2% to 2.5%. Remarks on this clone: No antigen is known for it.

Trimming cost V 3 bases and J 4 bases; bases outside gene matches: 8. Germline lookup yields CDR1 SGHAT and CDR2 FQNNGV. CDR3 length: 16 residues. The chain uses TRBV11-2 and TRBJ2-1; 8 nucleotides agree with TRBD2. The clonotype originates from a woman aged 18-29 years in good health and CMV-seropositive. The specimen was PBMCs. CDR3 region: CASSLTTSGGYNEQFF. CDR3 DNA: TGTGCCAGCAGCTTGACCACTAGCGGAGGGTACAATGAGCAGTTCTTC.